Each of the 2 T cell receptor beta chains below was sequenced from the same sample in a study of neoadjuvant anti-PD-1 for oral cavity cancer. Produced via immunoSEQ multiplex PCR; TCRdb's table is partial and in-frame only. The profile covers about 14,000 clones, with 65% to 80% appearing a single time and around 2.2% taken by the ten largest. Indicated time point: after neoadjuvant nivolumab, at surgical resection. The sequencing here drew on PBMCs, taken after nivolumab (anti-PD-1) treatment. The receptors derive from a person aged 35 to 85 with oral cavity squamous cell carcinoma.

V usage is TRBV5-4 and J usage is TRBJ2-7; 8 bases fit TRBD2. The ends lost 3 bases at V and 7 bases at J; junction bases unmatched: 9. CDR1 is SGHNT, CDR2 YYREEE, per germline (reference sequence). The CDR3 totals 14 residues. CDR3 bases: TGTGCCAGCAGCTCTCAAGCGGGGGTGGGGGAGCAGTACTTC. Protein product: CASSSQAGVGEQYF.

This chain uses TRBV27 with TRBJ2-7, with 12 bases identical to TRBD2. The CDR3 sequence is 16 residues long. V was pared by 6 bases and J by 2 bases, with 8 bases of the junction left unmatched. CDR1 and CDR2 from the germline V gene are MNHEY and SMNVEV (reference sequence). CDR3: CASRRAGLAGTYEQYF. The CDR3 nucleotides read TGTGCCAGCAGACGGGCGGGACTAGCGGGTACCTACGAGCAGTACTTC.